In this sample, the clone carrying this T cell receptor beta chain turned up a few times. Its antigen is not identified. The data belong to a study of identical twins. General study findings and limits: Researchers caution that invariant MAIT and iNKT cells could partly confound zero-insertion analyses. Insertions ran lower in abundant cord blood beta clonotypes, though not in memory repertoires.

Addition of a universal primer site occurred through template switching, and cDNA carried unique molecular identifiers. TCRdb independently ran MiXCR on the 5' RACE reads; one entry per CDR3 protein. The sample lists over 550,000 distinct CDR3 sequences, roughly 6.6% seen once, with 1.6% in the top ten. CDR1 MDHEN and CDR2 SYDVKM come from the germline V gene. V shed 7 bases and J shed 8 bases, with 13 bases lying between them. The CDR3 extends over 12 amino acids. Healthy Caucasians alone served as donors. These data were also filed under a second study, of yellow fever vaccine responses in identical twins.

This sequence was found in a woman aged 18-30 years in good health. Sequencing input: PBMCs. The V gene is TRBV28, the J gene TRBJ2-3, with unresolved D. The CDR3 region has the DNA TGTGCCAGCAACCTCGTCGGAGCTACGCAGTATTTT. It codes for CASNLVGATQYF.